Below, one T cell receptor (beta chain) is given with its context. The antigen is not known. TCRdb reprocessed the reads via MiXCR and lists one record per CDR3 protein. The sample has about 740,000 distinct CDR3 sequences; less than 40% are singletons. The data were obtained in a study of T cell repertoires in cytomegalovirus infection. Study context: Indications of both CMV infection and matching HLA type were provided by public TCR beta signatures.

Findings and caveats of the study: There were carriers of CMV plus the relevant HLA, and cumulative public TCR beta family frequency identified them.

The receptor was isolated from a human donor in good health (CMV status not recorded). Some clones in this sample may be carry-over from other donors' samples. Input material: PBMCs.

The CDR3 DNA reads as TGTGCCAGCAGCCACCGTCTGGTAGGGAGAAAAGATGAAAAACTGTTTTTT. Amino acid sequence: CASSHRLVGRKDEKLFF. This chain uses TRBV7-6 with TRBJ1-4; D remains ambiguous. This CDR3 spans 17 amino acids. CDR1 is SGHVS and CDR2 is FNYEAQ in the germline V gene. V was shortened by 5 bases and J by 6 bases, with 22 bases between the two germline ends.